Listed below are T cell receptor beta chains from one sample, sequenced in a study of T-cell reconstitution after alpha-beta-depleted transplantation in children. TCRdb re-analysed the PCR reads in MiXCR, keeping a single row per CDR3 protein. Seen here are around 800,000 distinct CDR3 sequences, 16% observed once, and the top ten hold approximately 4.5%. Sequenced here: PBMCs, mostly from graft donor cells, sampled 360 days after TCRalphabeta/CD19-depleted stem cell transplant. All receptors derive from a male patient aged 5 to 17 who had a stem cell transplant for acute lymphoblastic leukemia, so the T cells may come from the graft donor. Each CDR3 is given with its conserved first and last residue.

v_call: TRBV4-1; cdr3_aa: CASSHPGLPGLILENEQFF
v_call: TRBV7-8; cdr3_aa: CASSLAFGRGSEQYF
v_call: TRBV29-1; cdr3_aa: CSVEDSLNTEAFF
v_call: TRBV20-1; cdr3_aa: CSAKSGEPGNEQFF
v_call: TRBV7-9; cdr3_aa: CASKTGQGLTYEQYF
v_call: TRBV29-1; cdr3_aa: CSVEDQLGNTIYF
v_call: TRBV29-1; cdr3_aa: CSVDGTGQIYEQFF
v_call: TRBV11-1; cdr3_aa: CASSLEIGPGANVLTF
v_call: TRBV24-1; cdr3_aa: CATSDLGQGALDEQFF
v_call: TRBV13; cdr3_aa: CASSLGLRRGERSGNTIYF
v_call: TRBV20-1; cdr3_aa: CSETGLNYNEQFF
v_call: TRBV12-3/TRBV12-4; cdr3_aa: CATAVGANSYEQYF
v_call: TRBV18; cdr3_aa: CASSLSGQDSPLHF
v_call: TRBV24-1; cdr3_aa: CATSDFASGSGNEQFF
v_call: TRBV5-1; cdr3_aa: CASSLWIRRSGQSSYEQYF
v_call: TRBV12-3/TRBV12-4; cdr3_aa: CASSERLAGTYNEQFF
v_call: TRBV9; cdr3_aa: CASSVGAGRGDHEQYF
v_call: TRBV15; cdr3_aa: CATSGFALGTEAFF
v_call: TRBV27; cdr3_aa: CASSLLGQGANQPQHF
v_call: TRBV7-3; cdr3_aa: CASSLRQGSRIQYF
v_call: TRBV20-1; cdr3_aa: CSASTNTDTQYF
v_call: TRBV3-1; cdr3_aa: CASSQDYGLVGYNEQFF
v_call: TRBV28; cdr3_aa: CASRDLGTGVYEQYF
v_call: TRBV13; cdr3_aa: CASSLKSGVTDTQYF
v_call: TRBV5-1; cdr3_aa: CASSLTSGSYEQYF
v_call: TRBV7-8; cdr3_aa: CASSLGPWLGVTEAFF
v_call: TRBV7-3; cdr3_aa: CASSSSGNDNEQFF
v_call: TRBV6-2/TRBV6-3; cdr3_aa: CASSYSMWNFLGQYF
v_call: TRBV27; cdr3_aa: CASSILAGVGEQYF
v_call: TRBV10-3; cdr3_aa: CAISDPRDRGYEQYF
v_call: TRBV12-3/TRBV12-4; cdr3_aa: CASSLAGILGSDTQYF
v_call: TRBV27; cdr3_aa: CASSLPPRVAGLYNEQFF
v_call: TRBV5-6; cdr3_aa: CASLRRDRAFYEQYF
v_call: TRBV20-1; cdr3_aa: CSATGTTPGEQFF
v_call: TRBV18; cdr3_aa: CASSPLGVGGRRSQETQYF
v_call: TRBV20-1; cdr3_aa: CSASHLAPSTDTQYF
v_call: TRBV4-1; cdr3_aa: CASSQEPRTGVGELFF